The 5 T cell receptor beta chains below were found in one sample sequenced in a study of cytomegalovirus exposure and HLA in healthy donors. A multiplex PCR was run with 60 Vbeta primers and 13 Jbeta primers. Assay: immunoSEQ multiplex PCR; the TCRdb copy retains only in-frame clones and omits some. The data include roughly 200,000 clones; the top ten clones carry more than 0.95%. The material sequenced was PBMCs. These receptors were collected from a girl aged 2 to 10 in good health and CMV-seropositive.

The chain is built from TRBV7-7 and TRBJ2-5; 7 bases are shared with TRBD1. This CDR3 is 14 amino acids long. Losses at the gene ends were 2 bases for V and 5 bases for J; bases not matched to a gene: 5. CDR1 and CDR2 (germline): SSHAT, FNYEAQ (reference sequence). DNA of the CDR3: TGTGCCAGCAGCTTAAGGGGGCGTACGGAGACCCAGTACTTC. Translation gives CASSLRGRTETQYF.

The V gene is TRBV11-2, the J gene TRBJ2-7; TRBD2 matches at 10 bases. The CDR3 has 15 residues. The germline CDR1 and CDR2 sequences are SGHAT and FQNNGV. Trimming at V came to 3 bases and at J to 5 bases, leaving 7 bases not matched to a gene. CDR3 bases: TGTGCCAGCAGCTTGCGTGCTAGCGGGAGCCACGAGCAGTACTTC. This codes for CASSLRASGSHEQYF.

The chain is built from TRBV5-5 and TRBJ1-5, with TRBD1 identical over 7 bases. The CDR3 consists of 18 residues. J lost 7 bases, V lost 4 bases, and 20 bases had no gene match. Germline assignment: CDR1 SGHKS and CDR2 YYEKEE (reference sequence). In DNA, the CDR3 is TGTGCCAGCAGCCCAATTTTTCGCCAGGGGGAGGTGGCCCAGCCCCAGCATTTT. This sequence encodes CASSPIFRQGEVAQPQHF.

V is TRBV7-2 and J is TRBJ2-7, with TRBD1 identical over 7 bases. CDR1 is SGHTA and CDR2 is FQGNSA in the germline V gene. Trimming cost V 2 bases and J 0 bases; bases outside gene matches: 1. The CDR3 length is 14 residues. CDR3 sequence: CASSLQGVSYEQYF. The CDR3 DNA follows: TGTGCCAGCAGCTTACAGGGGGTCTCCTACGAGCAGTACTTC.

This chain links TRBV5-1 with TRBJ2-3, with D maybe TRBD1 (6 bases). With 4 bases removed from V and 3 bases from J, the gap between germline ends came to 9 bases. The CDR3 runs to 13 residues. Germline CDR1 reads SGHRS; CDR2 reads YFSETQ. This chain's CDR3 is CASSPGQTDTQYF. The DNA of the CDR3 is TGCGCCAGCAGCCCCGGACAGACAGATACGCAGTATTTT. Using reference TRBV5-1 and TRBJ2-3 for the parts outside the CDR3, the full variable domain is KAGVTQTPRYLIKTRGQQVTLSCSPISGHRSVSWYQQTPGQGLQFLFEYFSETQRNKGNFPGRFSGRQFSNSRSEMNVSTLELGDSALYLCASSPGQTDTQYFGPGTRLTVL.